This T cell receptor (beta chain) was obtained from a study of shared clonotypes between healthy human individuals. Study conclusions and caveats: How much donors shared clonotypes was expected to be affected by sequencing depth.

Bulk PBMC genomic DNA spanned ten immunoSEQ deep plates. In the original workflow: Filtering differed for immunoSEQ, which gave only junction sequences without quality scores. The table came from immunoSEQ multiplex PCR; TCRdb's copy has only in-frame clones and leaves some out. D and trimming were read from the DNA, whereas the V and J calls and clone size are those reported in that table. Among 450,000 to 500,000 clones listed, 79% were seen once. A few counts support this clone. Its antigen is as yet unknown. This CDR3 is built from 13 residues. The germline V and J ends were trimmed by 2 bases and 2 bases, with 5 bases remaining between them. Germline V gene lookup returns CDR1 SGHRS and CDR2 YFSETQ. Some 92 million PBMCs per unsorted sample were used for genomic DNA.

Sequenced sample: PBMCs. The sequence was obtained from a woman aged 40 to 49 in good health. Some clones in this sample may be carry-over from other donors' samples. V usage is TRBV5-1 and J usage is TRBJ1-3; D uncertain. The CDR3 reads CASSLQTGNTIYF. CDR3 coding DNA: TGCGCCAGCAGCTTACAAACTGGAAACACCATATATTTT.